This TCR beta chain originates from a study of beta chain features in type 1 diabetes. Germline loops: CDR1 SEHNR, CDR2 FQNEAQ (reference sequence). This CDR3 comprises 15 residues. Trimming took 5 bases from V and 5 from J, leaving 15 bases between them. Study results and limitations: Among type 1 diabetes patients, VDJ junctions had fewer insertions and more deletions. Type 1 diabetes patients showed a moderate but significant shortening of TCRB CDR3s in all four CD4+ subsets.

TCRB transcripts that were expressed got sequenced, as all of the isolated RNA had been reverse transcribed. Assay used: immunoSEQ multiplex PCR; TCRdb lists only in-frame clones, some missing. The sample carries 150,000 to 160,000 clones, 11% recorded once. By way of CD45RO/CCR7/CD25/CD127/CD95/CD27, the CD4+ regulatory, stem cell-like memory, central memory and naive cells were sorted. Every sorted population was more than 98% pure. Details on this clone: Its specificity is not known.

The clonotype originates from a man in his late teens or twenties in good health. The chain carries TRBV7-9 and TRBJ2-2; D not certain. Specimen: central memory CD4+ T cells from blood. CDR3 sequence reads: CASSPIGPRTGELFF. DNA for the CDR3: TGTGCCAGCAGCCCTATAGGACCGAGGACCGGGGAGCTGTTTTTT.